This entry lists 13 T cell receptor beta chains sequenced from one sample in a study of early T cells in non-severe SARS-CoV-2 infection. TCRdb processed the 5' RACE reads anew with MiXCR; each CDR3 protein has one entry. The sample includes over 55,000 distinct CDR3 sequences, over 9.5% of them seen just once. The source material was whole blood. These receptors came from an adult who was a healthcare worker with PCR-confirmed SARS-CoV-2 infection or an uninfected control (not recorded which).

This clonotype was picked up many times. V is TRBV29-1 and J is TRBJ2-1; D ambiguous. Germline CDR1 reads SQVTM; CDR2 reads ANQGSEA. The CDR3 length is 10 residues. With 6 bases removed from V and 8 bases from J, the gap between germline ends came to 8 bases. The CDR3, as DNA: TGCAGCGTATTGAAATATGAGCAGTTCTTC. Protein: CSVLKYEQFF.

As to this clonotype: A clone one base away is much larger, so this may be a read error. CDR3 sequence: CVSSLGGRGFGYTF. CDR3 coding DNA: TGTGTCAGCAGCTTGGGGGGGCGAGGCTTTGGCTACACCTTC. The chain is built from TRBV11-2 and TRBJ1-2, with a weak D call TRBD1 (6 bases). The V gene's germline CDR1 is SGHAT and CDR2 FQNNGV. The CDR3 spans 14 residues.

The rearrangement links TRBV11-2 to TRBJ2-3, with TRBD1 matching over 11 bases. The ends lost 5 bases at V and 6 bases at J; junction bases unmatched: 4. The CDR3 extends over 14 amino acids. Germline assignment: CDR1 SGHAT and CDR2 FQNNGV. Here the CDR3 reads CASSRTGGLDTQYF. CDR3 nucleotide sequence: TGTGCCAGCAGCCGGACAGGGGGCCTGGATACGCAGTATTTT.

This clonotype came up a few times. J is TRBJ1-2 and V is TRBV30; no reliable D call. Germline CDR1 GTSNPN, CDR2 SVGIG (reference sequence). The CDR3 length is 15 residues. The V gene lost 1 base and the J gene lost 4 bases, with 16 bases spanning the gap. In DNA form, the CDR3 reads TGTGCCTGGAGTGAGTACAGATCCTCCCTCTATGGCTACACCTTC. Its protein product is CAWSEYRSSLYGYTF.

This clonotype was counted many times. The rearrangement links TRBV27 to TRBJ2-7; D may correspond to TRBD1 or TRBD2 (5 bases each). The germline gives CDR1 MNHEY, CDR2 SMNVEV (reference sequence). Trimming removed 6 bases from V and 2 bases from J, with 17 bases in between. The CDR3 is 15 amino acids. The CDR3 here is CASSFNPGPTYEQYF. CDR3 DNA sequence: TGTGCCAGCAGCTTTAACCCGGGACCTACCTACGAGCAGTACTTC.

This clonotype came up a few times. The CDR3 nucleotides are TGTGCCAGCAGCAATGGGGACAGGTTCAACAATGAGCAGTTCTTC. As protein: CASSNGDRFNNEQFF. The chain has TRBV6-5 and TRBJ2-1; TRBD1 aligns across 8 bases. This CDR3 comprises 15 residues. With V trimmed by 6 bases and J by 5 bases, 9 bases remained unmatched. Germline CDR1 MNHEY, CDR2 SVGAGI.

This clonotype was detected ten times or more. This sequence joins TRBV2 and TRBJ2-1; unclear D gene. Per germline, CDR1 SNHLY and CDR2 FYNNEI. CDR3 size: 14 residues. Trimming shortened V by 5 bases and J by 0 bases, and 8 bases separated the two germline ends. CDR3 amino acids: CASSQISSYNEQFF. In nucleotides, the CDR3 is TGTGCCAGCAGTCAGATCAGCTCCTACAATGAGCAGTTCTTC.

This clonotype was detected many times. V gene TRBV30 combines with J gene TRBJ1-1; the D is unclear. Germline CDR1 reads GTSNPN; CDR2 reads SVGIG (reference sequence). V was shortened by 4 bases and J by 0 bases, with 6 bases between the two germline ends. CDR3 length: 12 residues. The CDR3 loop is CAWTTMNTEAFF. The CDR3 DNA follows: TGTGCCTGGACGACCATGAACACTGAAGCTTTCTTT.

In this sample, this clonotype turned up many times. V gene TRBV12-3 or TRBV12-4 combines with J gene TRBJ1-5; a possible D gene is TRBD1 (6 bases). V lost 5 bases, J lost 9 bases, and 14 bases lay in between. The CDR3 contains 13 residues. In DNA form, the CDR3 reads TGTGCCAGCAGTACGGACGGGGGCAGGCCCCAGCATTTT. This sequence encodes CASSTDGGRPQHF.

Only a few counts were recorded for this clonotype. This chain connects TRBV27 to TRBJ1-4; D may be TRBD1 (6 bases). Germline V gene lookup returns CDR1 MNHEY and CDR2 SMNVEV (reference sequence). CDR3 length equals 15 residues. Trimming pared 6 bases from V and 3 bases from J, leaving 14 bases between. The CDR3 reads CASSSRGRANEKLFF. CDR3 nucleotide sequence: TGTGCCAGCAGCTCGAGGGGGAGAGCTAATGAAAAACTGTTTTTT.

The CDR3 reads CASSARGGGMNTEAFF. CDR3 DNA: TGTGCCAGCAGCGCGCGAGGAGGAGGGATGAACACTGAAGCTTTCTTT. The chain links TRBV5-4 to TRBJ1-1; no clear D gene. CDR1 and CDR2 (germline): SGHNT, YYREEE (reference sequence). The CDR3 length is 16 residues. Trimming took 4 bases from V and 0 from J, leaving 16 bases between them.

This clonotype was found many times. V usage is TRBV20-1 and J usage is TRBJ1-1; D is uncertain. Germline V gives CDR1 DFQATT, CDR2 SNEGSKA (reference sequence). V lost 0 bases, J lost 4 bases, and 12 bases lay in between. The CDR3 consists of 14 residues. CDR3 bases: TGCAGTGCTAGAGAAGGCATCCTAAGCACTGAAGCTTTCTTT. Its translation is CSAREGILSTEAFF.

At least ten counts were recorded for this clonotype. CDR3 sequence: CATSDFDKYNEQFF. In DNA, the CDR3 is TGTGCCACCAGTGATTTCGACAAATACAATGAGCAGTTCTTC. The rearrangement links TRBV24-1 to TRBJ2-1; no clear D gene. The germline V and J ends were trimmed by 1 base and 4 bases, with 7 bases remaining between them. This CDR3 is 14 amino acids long. Germline assignment: CDR1 KGHDR and CDR2 SFDVKD.